The present entry profiles one T cell receptor beta chain with its context. These data originate in a study of blood T cell repertoires in COVID-19. On the study more broadly: COVID-19 samples collected from the United States, Italy and Spain covered acute and convalescent phases.

Per the authors' pipeline: For nucleated cells, counts were estimated from reference gene primer amplification. Measured with immunoSEQ multiplex PCR; TCRdb has only the in-frame clones, and not every one. The V and J calls and the clone size are those of that table, but D and trimming were determined from the DNA. Among more than 70,000 clones, around 75% were seen once, and the ten largest hold approximately 25%. The CDR3 spans 16 residues. Germline V CDR1 and CDR2: KGHDR, SFDVKD. V shed 0 bases and J 7 bases; nucleotides not matched to a gene: 8. J is TRBJ2-1 and V is TRBV24-1, with 7 bases lining up with TRBD2. Specimen: peripheral blood. This TCR was sampled from a human donor in a cohort sampled during active COVID-19. CDR3 region: CATSDLRLGGPNEQFF. The CDR3 DNA reads as TGTGCCACCAGTGATTTGCGGTTGGGAGGGCCGAATGAGCAGTTCTTC.